The text below deals with one T cell receptor beta chain. No cognate antigen has been identified for it. No base-level quality is on record; no much larger clone is a single base apart. Each clonotype received, on average, approximately 9.9x coverage in deep resolution sequencing performed on a MiSeq, where the target depth lay between 1 in 1 million and 1 in 200,000 T cells. The immunoSEQ hsTCRB Kit was used to generate the TCR beta libraries. For the original study's pipeline: The data were analyzed with ImmunoSEQ Analyzer and ImmunoSEQ Data Assistant, and V, D and J gene assignments followed IMGT definitions. Clonality, with values ranging from 0 to 1, was calculated as one minus the normalized Shannon entropy of productive rearrangement frequencies. Only overrepresented clonotypes making up at least 0.05% of the repertoire of each patient were included in the public clonotype analysis. Around 12 age-matched healthy donor repertoires from immuneACCESS were used as controls for clonality. TCRdb carries this immuneACCESS record with in-frame sequences only. Its versions omit some clonotypes, under half of them owing to an unresolved V gene in the studies checked, with the rest unexplained. Clone size and the V and J calls come from that table; the DNA yielded D and trimming. A total of 150,000 to 200,000 clones appear in this sample, over 75% of them only once. 3% to 3.5% of the sample is held by the ten biggest clonotypes.

Read against the paper, the sample's time point label means: progressive disease on ibrutinib. For TCR beta library preparation, roughly 2.1 micrograms of genomic DNA were isolated from cryopreserved PBMCs. Longitudinal blood samples from CLL patients on ibrutinib monotherapy were analyzed using high-throughput TCR beta sequencing. The patients took part in an open-label, single-center phase 2 trial of ibrutinib monotherapy. This specimen belongs to a study of cytotoxic CD8 clonotypes in ibrutinib-treated CLL (dated by TCRdb to the early 2020s). General notes on the study: In this cohort, over 14 patients were treatment-naive and approximately twelve were relapsed/refractory, while around 17 had unmutated IGHV. Responses were partial in roughly 24 patients and complete in 2; after median approximately 66 months follow-up, around 15 stayed in remission and roughly twelve progressed. The response samples were drawn at a median of roughly twelve months into treatment, with a range of about 6 to 40 months. On average, each sample had 255,043 productive templates and more than 85,000 productive rearrangements. Longitudinal samples were obtainable from about 30% of the roughly 90 participants in the trial. Cryopreserved peripheral blood mononuclear cells were collected before treatment, at response, and at either disease progression or sustained remission. All remission and progressive disease samples were collected while patients were still receiving ibrutinib.

Overall study results and their limits: Baseline clonality exceeded that of age-matched healthy donors and correlated strongly with circulating CD8+ T-cell counts. Public clonotypes were found to be uncommon and were observed to contract or remain stable during treatment; the increase in clonality was shown to reflect expansion of private clonotypes at ibrutinib response. Clonality rose at ibrutinib response, remained stable during sustained remission, and dropped back toward baseline at progression. Sampling times were not matched between patients in sustained remission and patients whose disease was progressing, and lymph node repertoires were not examined.

The V and J ends are trimmed by 3 bases and 2 bases, leaving 5 bases between them. Taken from cysteine to phenylalanine, the CDR3 has 12 residues. CDR3 DNA is the only sequence kept; it has 36 bases, read in frame from the first base. Sequences SGHRS (CDR1) and YFSETQ (CDR2) are obtained from the germline V gene. This receptor was obtained from a human donor with chronic lymphocytic leukemia. The V and J segments used are TRBV5-1 and TRBJ1-2; a tentative D call is TRBD1 (5 bases match). The sequences come from PBMCs, collected at disease progression, from a patient treated with ibrutinib. The sequenced DNA: TGCGCCAGCAGCTCAGGGAACTATGGCTACACCTTC. Its protein is CASSSGNYGYTF.